A single sample gave rise to the 3 T cell receptor beta chains below, sequenced in a study of OX40 agonist ivuxolimab in advanced cancers. The protocol was immunoSEQ multiplex PCR, while the TCRdb copy is restricted to in-frame clones and leaves out a portion. The table has 25,000 to 30,000 clones, about 86% seen once; the top ten hold roughly 30%. The sample here was CD4+ or CD8+ T cells sorted from blood, taken in a trial of the OX40 agonist ivuxolimab. These receptors came from an adult with an advanced solid tumor such as melanoma, head and neck, liver or kidney cancer.

V and J are TRBV7-9 and TRBJ1-2; a possible D gene is TRBD1 (5 bases). Trimming shortened V by 5 bases and J by 4 bases, and 17 bases separated the two germline ends. The germline V gene has CDR1 SEHNR and CDR2 FQNEAQ (reference sequence). There are 15 residues in the CDR3. The CDR3 protein is CASSAQGRGGYGYTF. CDR3 nucleotides: TGTGCCAGCAGCGCCCAGGGACGCGGGGGCTATGGCTACACCTTC.

The chain employs TRBV6-4 and TRBJ2-4; unclear D gene. CDR1 is MRHNA, CDR2 SNTAGT, per germline. The CDR3 has 15 amino acids. V lost 0 bases and J 7 bases, leaving 13 bases between the germline ends. The CDR3 bases are TGTGCCAGCAGTGACTCGACGGACCCGGGCAACATTCAGTACTTC. Translated, it gives CASSDSTDPGNIQYF.

This sequence joins TRBV9 and TRBJ2-1; no firm D call. The CDR3 totals 14 residues. Germline V gene data show CDR1 as SGDLS and CDR2 as YYNGEE. V was clipped by 2 bases and J by 3 bases, with 9 bases between them. The CDR3 is CASSVGTYYNEQFF. The CDR3 bases are TGTGCCAGCAGCGTGGGCACCTACTACAATGAGCAGTTCTTC.